The clone carrying this TCR beta chain is classed as medium-sized (0.01 to 0.1%). Its antigen is currently unknown. These data belong to a study of liver allograft versus peripheral blood T cells. Study details: Comparative analysis was performed on T cell receptor repertoires from transplanted livers and from recipients' peripheral blood.

Trimming took off 6 bases at V and 0 bases at J, with 8 bases between the two ends. There are 13 residues in the CDR3. TCRdb fed the reads into MiXCR, producing one record per CDR3 protein. The data show 5,000 or so distinct CDR3 sequences, 14% seen once. Findings and caveats of the study: Inside liver allografts, T cell receptor repertoires reportedly diverged from the repertoires found in peripheral blood.

V usage is TRBV12-3 or TRBV12-4 and J usage is TRBJ1-2; D is possibly TRBD1 (5 bases). The receptor was derived from a human patient who had a liver transplant. Some T cells may originate from the graft donor. The CDR3 is CASSWGPNYGYTF. The CDR3 DNA is TGTGCCAGCAGCTGGGGACCTAACTATGGCTACACCTTC.